This TCR beta chain was documented in a study of OX40 agonist ivuxolimab in advanced cancers. At the level of the study: Cancers in dose escalation were hepatocellular, melanoma, renal cell and head and neck. The group had a mean age of approximately 60 years, ranged from about 20 to 90, and was 82.7% male.

Remarks on this clone: Antigen specificity is unknown.

Study-wide results and limits: Several nonresponders also turned out to have low normalized T-cell clonal expansion. Averaging showed that CD8+ T cells had more expanded clones than CD4+ did.

Assay used: immunoSEQ multiplex PCR; TCRdb lists only in-frame clones, some missing. The data show roughly 80,000 clones, with around 86% seen just once and 6.9% held by the top ten. This CDR3 region has 13 residues. The ends were cut back, 5 bases at V and 5 bases at J, with 12 bases in the middle. Germline-derived CDR1 and CDR2 are MNHEY and SMNVEV (reference sequence). The chain combines TRBV27 with TRBJ1-2; D unresolved. The receptor was isolated from an adult with an advanced solid tumor such as melanoma, head and neck, liver or kidney cancer. Sequenced material: CD4+ or CD8+ T cells sorted from blood, taken in a trial of the OX40 agonist ivuxolimab. The chain's CDR3 is CASSPRLRYGYTF. In DNA, the CDR3 is TGTGCCAGCAGTCCTCGCCTTCGGTATGGCTACACCTTC.